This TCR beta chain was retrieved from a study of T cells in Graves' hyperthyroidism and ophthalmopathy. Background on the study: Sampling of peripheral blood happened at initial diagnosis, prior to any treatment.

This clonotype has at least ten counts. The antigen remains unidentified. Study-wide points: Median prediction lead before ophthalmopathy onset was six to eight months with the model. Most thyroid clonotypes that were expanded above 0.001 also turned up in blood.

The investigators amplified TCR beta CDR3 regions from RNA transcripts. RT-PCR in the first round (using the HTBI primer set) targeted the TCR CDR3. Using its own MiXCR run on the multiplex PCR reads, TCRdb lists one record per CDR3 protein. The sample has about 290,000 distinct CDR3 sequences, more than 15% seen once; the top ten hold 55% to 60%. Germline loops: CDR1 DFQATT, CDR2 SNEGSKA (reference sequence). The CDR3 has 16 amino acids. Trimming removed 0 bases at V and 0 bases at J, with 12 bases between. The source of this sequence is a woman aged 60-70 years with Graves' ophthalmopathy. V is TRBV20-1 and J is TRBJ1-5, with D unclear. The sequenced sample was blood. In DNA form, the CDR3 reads TGCAGTGCTAGAGACAGCCTTAAACTTAGCAATCAGCCCCAGCATTTT. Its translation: CSARDSLKLSNQPQHF.